This TCR beta chain appears in the sequencing data of a study of blood T cell repertoires in COVID-19. Background on the study: The United States, Italy and Spain were the sources of the acute and convalescent COVID-19 samples.

This CDR3 is built from 16 residues. V gave up 6 bases and J gave up 4 bases, with 19 bases separating them. Germline-derived CDR1 and CDR2 are ENHRY and SYGVKD. The table came from immunoSEQ multiplex PCR; TCRdb's copy has only in-frame clones and leaves some out. The sample yields 95,000 to 150,000 clones, 85% seen once. Sequences were obtained from peripheral blood. The sequence was collected from a man at least 80 years old with acute or convalescent COVID-19. The rearrangement uses TRBV10-3 and TRBJ1-3, with D possibly TRBD1 on 5 matching bases. CDR3: CAISRNSGAGGNTIYF. The CDR3 DNA reads as TGTGCCATCAGCCGAAACAGTGGGGCTGGGGGAAACACCATATATTTT.